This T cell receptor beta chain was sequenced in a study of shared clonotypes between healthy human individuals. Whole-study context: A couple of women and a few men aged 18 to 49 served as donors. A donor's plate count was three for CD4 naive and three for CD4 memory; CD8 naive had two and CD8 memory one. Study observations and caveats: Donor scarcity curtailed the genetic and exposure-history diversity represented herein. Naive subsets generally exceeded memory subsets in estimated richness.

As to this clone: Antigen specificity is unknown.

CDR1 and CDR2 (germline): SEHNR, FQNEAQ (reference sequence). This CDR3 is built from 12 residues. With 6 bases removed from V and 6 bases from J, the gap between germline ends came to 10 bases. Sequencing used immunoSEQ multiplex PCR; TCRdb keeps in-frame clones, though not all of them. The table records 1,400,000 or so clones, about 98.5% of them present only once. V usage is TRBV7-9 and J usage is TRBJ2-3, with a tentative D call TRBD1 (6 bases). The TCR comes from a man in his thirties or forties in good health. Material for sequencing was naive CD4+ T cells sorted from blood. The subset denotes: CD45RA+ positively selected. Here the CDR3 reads CASRQGLDTQYF. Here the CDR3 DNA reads TGTGCCAGCAGACAGGGCCTTGATACGCAGTATTTT.